This T cell receptor beta chain was profiled in a study of T cell clusters in autoimmune cytopenias (dated by TCRdb to about 2019). A note on the overall study: A median TRB sequencing depth of approximately 50,000 reads per sample was reached, and a median of around 2,000 distinct TRB clonotypes per sample was obtained. TRB and IGH repertoires from peripheral blood were sequenced in autoimmune cytopenia patients at active disease and during treatment follow-up, with healthy, CLL and autoimmune hepatitis controls included alongside. The goal of the study was to determine whether autoimmune cytopenia patients have a disease-specific immune repertoire signature that could serve as a blood-based biomarker. The paper as a whole reports these results and caveats: Approximately 3-fold more exclusive TRB clusters were observed in healthy donors than in active autoimmune hepatitis patients, consistent with an autoimmunity-wide signature. The GLIPH analysis suggested a lack of physiological T cell clusters in primary autoimmune cytopenia patients, since approximately 50 clusters were exclusive to healthy donors whereas approximately 17 were exclusive to patients. TRB repertoire shifts, with less even repertoires observed in secondary cytopenia and CLL, were mostly attributed to lymphoma bias rather than autoimmunity. The T cell clusters were defined only in silico, and the functional role of the clusters was left to be validated experimentally. The cluster-lack signature was not observed for secondary cytopenia versus CLL, as the signature was apparently masked by the dominant lymphoma-associated repertoire.

Frequency alone marks this clonotype as medium-sized (0.01 to 0.1%); no count is stored. Its recognized antigen is unknown. TRB amplification used about 230 ng of peripheral blood genomic DNA, tens of thousands of genome equivalents, per sample. There are 15 amino acids in the CDR3, from cysteine to phenylalanine inclusive. No DNA has been recorded. The germline V gene yields KGHDR for CDR1 and SFDVKD for CDR2. TRB rearrangements were amplified by multiplex PCR following a touch-down protocol, with the TRB-A and TRB-B primer pools mixed in one tube. Illumina adapters and sample indices were added to the amplicons through two consecutive PCR reactions using Phusion HS II polymerase. Amplicons were gel-purified with the NucleoSpin Gel and PCR Clean-up kit, then quantified by Qubit and quality-checked on an Agilent 2100 Bioanalyzer. Sequencing of the libraries was done on an Illumina MiSeq with 600-cycle, single-indexed, paired-end runs. The authors' pipeline ran thus. TRB reads were aligned and assembled with MiXCR version 2.1.12 using the default MiXCR reference library. A clone was defined by each unique CDR3 nucleotide sequence, and the analysis included only productive sequences supported by at least two reads. Repertoire diversity was assessed with alpha-parameterized diversity profiles (alpha 0 to 5), including the Shannon (alpha 1) and Simpson (alpha 2) indices, which were computed with an R script. The tcR package was used to compute combinatorial TRB VJ usage, and cohorts were compared on this usage by principal component analysis with ade4. GLIPH clustering of TCRbeta CDR3s was carried out on cohort pairs matched by age and read depth, and cluster frequencies were compared by Wilcoxon test. TCRdb reprocessed the reads, and each CDR3 protein sequence is entered once, without DNA. The V and J calls come from TCRdb's annotation, not from the publication. The record for this sample contains 4,000 to 5,000 distinct CDR3 sequences. The ten largest make up about a sixth of the sample.

This TCR was sampled from a human donor with an autoimmune cytopenia or autoimmune hepatitis (not recorded which). The rearrangement joined TRBV24-1 to TRBJ2-3; TCRdb proposes TRBD1, but this gene call is untestable without DNA. The source material was peripheral blood. The CDR3 here reads CATSDSGQATDTQYF.